This T cell receptor beta chain was obtained from a study of blood T cell repertoires in COVID-19. Study as a whole: Both acute and convalescent COVID-19 samples were obtained from the United States, Italy and Spain. T cells, B-cell-depleted T cells, or PBMCs provided the cDNA or gDNA that served as material.

The CDR3 totals 14 residues. Germline V lookup: CDR1 SGHTS, CDR2 YDEGEE. Trimming removed 3 bases from V and 2 bases from J, with 11 bases in between. In this sample, this clone turned up once. Original data processing: The assay estimated nucleated cells by amplifying reference gene primers. Clones were sequenced by immunoSEQ multiplex PCR, and TCRdb holds only the in-frame ones, with some missing. V and J calls and clone size are copied from that table; D and trimming were computed from the DNA. The data show hundreds of thousands of clones, about 89% seen once. A Seattle source enrolled patients during active infection and followed them longitudinally.

Material: peripheral blood. The receptor was derived from a woman aged 50 to 60 with COVID-19, enrolled during active disease. The V and J genes are TRBV5-8 and TRBJ1-1; no definite D call. The CDR3 DNA follows: TGTGCCAGCAGCTCGGACGGACTAAACACTGAAGCTTTCTTT. As protein: CASSSDGLNTEAFF.